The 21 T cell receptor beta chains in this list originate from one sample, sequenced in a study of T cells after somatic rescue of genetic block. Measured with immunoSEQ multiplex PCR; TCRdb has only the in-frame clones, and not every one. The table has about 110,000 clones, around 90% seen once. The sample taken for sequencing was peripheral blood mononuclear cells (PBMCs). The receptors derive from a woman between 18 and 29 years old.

The DNA for the CDR3 is TGTGCCAGTAGGCCGGGCCTCGGGAGCAATCAGCCCCAGCATTTT. Protein: CASRPGLGSNQPQHF. V and J are TRBV19 and TRBJ1-5; D not certain. Germline-derived CDR1 and CDR2 are LNHDA and SQIVND (reference sequence). V lost 6 bases, J lost 1 base, and 13 bases lay in between. This CDR3 spans 15 amino acids.

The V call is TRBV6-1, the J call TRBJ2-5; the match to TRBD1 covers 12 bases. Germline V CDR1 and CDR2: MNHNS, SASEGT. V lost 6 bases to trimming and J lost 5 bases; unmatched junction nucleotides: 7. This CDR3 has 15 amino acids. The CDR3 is CASRLGTGGWETQYF. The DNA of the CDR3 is TGTGCCAGCAGGTTGGGGACAGGGGGCTGGGAGACCCAGTACTTC.

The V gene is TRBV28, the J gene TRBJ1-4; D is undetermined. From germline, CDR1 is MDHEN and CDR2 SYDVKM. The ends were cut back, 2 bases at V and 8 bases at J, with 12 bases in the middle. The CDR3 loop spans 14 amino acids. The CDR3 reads CASSLGTVWEKLFF. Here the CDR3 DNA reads TGTGCCAGCAGTTTAGGCACGGTTTGGGAAAAACTGTTTTTT.

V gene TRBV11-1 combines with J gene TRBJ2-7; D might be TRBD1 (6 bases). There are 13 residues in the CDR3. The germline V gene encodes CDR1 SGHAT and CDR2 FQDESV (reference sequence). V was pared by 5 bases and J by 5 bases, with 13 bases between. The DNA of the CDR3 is TGTGCCAGCAGCAAAAACAGGGTTAACGAGCAGTACTTC. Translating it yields CASSKNRVNEQYF.

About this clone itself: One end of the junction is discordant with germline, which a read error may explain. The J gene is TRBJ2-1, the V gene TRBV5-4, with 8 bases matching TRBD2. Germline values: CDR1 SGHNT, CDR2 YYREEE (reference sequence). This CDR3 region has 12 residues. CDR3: CASSAGGGKRLF. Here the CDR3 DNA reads TGTGCCAGCAGCGCAGGCGGGGGGAAGCGGCTCTTC.

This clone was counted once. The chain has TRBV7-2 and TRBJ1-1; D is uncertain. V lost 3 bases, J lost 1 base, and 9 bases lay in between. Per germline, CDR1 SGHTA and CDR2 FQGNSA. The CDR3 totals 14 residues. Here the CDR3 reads CASSFISSNTEAFF. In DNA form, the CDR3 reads TGTGCCAGCAGCTTTATTAGTTCGAACACTGAAGCTTTCTTT.

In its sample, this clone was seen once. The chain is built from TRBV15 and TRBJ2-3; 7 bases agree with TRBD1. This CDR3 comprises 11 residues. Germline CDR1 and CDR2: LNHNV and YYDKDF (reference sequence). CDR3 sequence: CVPQGRDTQYF. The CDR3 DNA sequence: TGTGTCCCACAGGGGCGAGATACGCAGTATTTT. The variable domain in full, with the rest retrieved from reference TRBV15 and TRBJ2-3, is DAMVIQNPRYQVTQFGKPVTLSCSQTLNHNVMYWYQQKSSQAPKLLFHYYDKDFNNEADTPDNFQSRRPNTSFCFLDIRSPGLGDTAMYLCVPQGRDTQYFGPGTRLTVL.

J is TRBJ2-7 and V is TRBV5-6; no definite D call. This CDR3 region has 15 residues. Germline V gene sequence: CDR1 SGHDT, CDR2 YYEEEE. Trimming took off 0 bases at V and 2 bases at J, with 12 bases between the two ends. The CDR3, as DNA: TGTGCCAGCAGCTTGGTTGGGGTCGGTACCTACGAGCAGTACTTC. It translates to CASSLVGVGTYEQYF.

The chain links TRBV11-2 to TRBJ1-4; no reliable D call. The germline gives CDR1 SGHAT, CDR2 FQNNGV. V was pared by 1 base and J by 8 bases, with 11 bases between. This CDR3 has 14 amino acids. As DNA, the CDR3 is TGTGCCAGCAGCTTAGTCCCGGCACGAGAAAAACTGTTTTTT. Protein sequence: CASSLVPAREKLFF.

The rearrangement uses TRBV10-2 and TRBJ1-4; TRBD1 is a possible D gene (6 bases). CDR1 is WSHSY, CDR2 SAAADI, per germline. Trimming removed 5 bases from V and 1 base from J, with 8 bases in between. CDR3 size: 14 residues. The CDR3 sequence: CASSRRGTNEKLFF. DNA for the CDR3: TGCGCCAGCAGTCGCAGGGGAACTAATGAAAAACTGTTTTTT.

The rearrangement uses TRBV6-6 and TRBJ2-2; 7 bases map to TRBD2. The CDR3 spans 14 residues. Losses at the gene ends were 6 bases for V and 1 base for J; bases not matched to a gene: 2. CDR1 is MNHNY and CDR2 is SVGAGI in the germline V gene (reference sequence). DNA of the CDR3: TGTGCCAGCAGACCGGGGGGGAACACCGGGGAGCTGTTTTTT. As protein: CASRPGGNTGELFF.

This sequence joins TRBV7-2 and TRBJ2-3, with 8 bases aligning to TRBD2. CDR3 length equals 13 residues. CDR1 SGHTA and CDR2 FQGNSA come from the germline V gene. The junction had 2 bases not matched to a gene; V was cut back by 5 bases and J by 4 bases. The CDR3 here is CASSPGGPDTQYF. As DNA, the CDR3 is TGTGCCAGCAGCCCGGGGGGGCCAGATACGCAGTATTTT.

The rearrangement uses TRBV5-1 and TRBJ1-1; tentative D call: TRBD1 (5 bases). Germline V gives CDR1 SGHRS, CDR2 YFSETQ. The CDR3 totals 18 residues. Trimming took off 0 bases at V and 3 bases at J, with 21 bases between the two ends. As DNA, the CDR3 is TGCGCCAGCAGCTTGGGTCTTCGGCAGGGTGGTTGGTACACTGAAGCTTTCTTT. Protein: CASSLGLRQGGWYTEAFF. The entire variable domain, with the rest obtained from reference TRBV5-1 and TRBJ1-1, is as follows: KAGVTQTPRYLIKTRGQQVTLSCSPISGHRSVSWYQQTPGQGLQFLFEYFSETQRNKGNFPGRFSGRQFSNSRSEMNVSTLELGDSALYLCASSLGLRQGGWYTEAFFGQGTRLTVV.

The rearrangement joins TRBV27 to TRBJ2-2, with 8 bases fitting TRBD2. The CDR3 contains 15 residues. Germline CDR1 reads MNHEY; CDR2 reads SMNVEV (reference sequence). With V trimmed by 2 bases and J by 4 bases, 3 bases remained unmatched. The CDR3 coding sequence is TGTGCCAGCAGTTTAGGAGCGGGGGCCACCGGGGAGCTGTTTTTT. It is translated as CASSLGAGATGELFF.

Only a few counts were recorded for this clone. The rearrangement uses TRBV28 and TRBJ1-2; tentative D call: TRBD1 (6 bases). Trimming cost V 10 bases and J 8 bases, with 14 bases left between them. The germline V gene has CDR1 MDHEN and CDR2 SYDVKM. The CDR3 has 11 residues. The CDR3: CATAGARGYTF. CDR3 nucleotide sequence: TGTGCCACCGCGGGGGCAAGGGGCTACACCTTC.

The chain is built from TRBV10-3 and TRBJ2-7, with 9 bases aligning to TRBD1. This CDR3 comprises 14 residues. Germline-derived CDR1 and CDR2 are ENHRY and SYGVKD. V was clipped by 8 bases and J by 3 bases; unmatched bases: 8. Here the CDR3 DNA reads TGTGCCATCCGTGGGACAGGGTCTTTCTACGAGCAGTACTTC. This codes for CAIRGTGSFYEQYF.

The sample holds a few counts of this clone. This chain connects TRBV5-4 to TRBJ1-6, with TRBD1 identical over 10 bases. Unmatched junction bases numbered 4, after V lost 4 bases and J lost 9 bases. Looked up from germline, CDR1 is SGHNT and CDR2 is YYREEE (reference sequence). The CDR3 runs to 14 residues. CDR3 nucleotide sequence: TGTGCCAGCAGCAGGGGACAGGGGAGTTCACCCCTCCACTTT. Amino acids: CASSRGQGSSPLHF. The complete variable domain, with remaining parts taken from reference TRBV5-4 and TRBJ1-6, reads ETGVTQSPTHLIKTRGQQVTLRCSSQSGHNTVSWYQQALGQGPQFIFQYYREEENGRGNFPPRFSGLQFPNYSSELNVNALELDDSALYLCASSRGQGSSPLHFGNGTRLTVT.

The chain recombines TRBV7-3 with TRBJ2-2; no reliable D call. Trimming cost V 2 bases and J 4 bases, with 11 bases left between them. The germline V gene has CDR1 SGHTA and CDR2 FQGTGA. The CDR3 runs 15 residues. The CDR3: CASSLSGPFTGELFF. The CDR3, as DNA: TGTGCCAGCAGCTTATCAGGACCATTCACCGGGGAGCTGTTTTTT.

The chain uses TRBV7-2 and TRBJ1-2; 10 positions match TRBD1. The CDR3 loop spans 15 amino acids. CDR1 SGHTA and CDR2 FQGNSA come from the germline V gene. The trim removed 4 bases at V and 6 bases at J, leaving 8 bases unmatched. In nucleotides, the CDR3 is TGTGCCAGCAGCTCCTGGGACAGGGGTTACAATGGCTACACCTTC. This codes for CASSSWDRGYNGYTF.

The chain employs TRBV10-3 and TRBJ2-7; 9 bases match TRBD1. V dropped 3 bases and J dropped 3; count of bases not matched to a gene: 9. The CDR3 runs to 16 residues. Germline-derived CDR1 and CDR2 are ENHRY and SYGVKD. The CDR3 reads CAISESGTGRGYEQYF. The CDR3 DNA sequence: TGTGCCATCAGTGAATCCGGGACAGGGAGAGGCTACGAGCAGTACTTC.

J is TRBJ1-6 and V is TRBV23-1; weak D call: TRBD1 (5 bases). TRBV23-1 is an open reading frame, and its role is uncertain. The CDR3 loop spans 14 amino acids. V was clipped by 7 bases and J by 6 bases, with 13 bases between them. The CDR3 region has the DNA TGCGCCAGCACGCCCAGGGACTTTAATTCACCCCTCCACTTT. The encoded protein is CASTPRDFNSPLHF.